This T cell receptor (beta chain) was recovered during a study of T-cell memory formation after mild COVID-19. TCRdb fed the 5' RACE reads into MiXCR, producing one record per CDR3 protein. This table holds about 560,000 distinct CDR3 sequences, approximately 15% found once. This clonotype has at least ten counts. The CDR3 runs 14 residues. With 8 bases clipped from V and 1 base from J, the junction kept 9 bases outside the gene matches. Germline V gives CDR1 SGHRS, CDR2 YFSETQ. Sequencing input: PBMCs or a T cell subset sorted from them (not recorded which). The receptor was derived from an adult woman who had mild COVID-19 (a few samples of this study predate the infection). Cell type and time point are not known. J is TRBJ2-7 and V is TRBV5-1; 7 bases are shared with TRBD1. The chain's CDR3 is CASSDREGSYEQYF. CDR3 DNA: TGCGCCAGTAGCGACAGGGAAGGGTCCTACGAGCAGTACTTC.